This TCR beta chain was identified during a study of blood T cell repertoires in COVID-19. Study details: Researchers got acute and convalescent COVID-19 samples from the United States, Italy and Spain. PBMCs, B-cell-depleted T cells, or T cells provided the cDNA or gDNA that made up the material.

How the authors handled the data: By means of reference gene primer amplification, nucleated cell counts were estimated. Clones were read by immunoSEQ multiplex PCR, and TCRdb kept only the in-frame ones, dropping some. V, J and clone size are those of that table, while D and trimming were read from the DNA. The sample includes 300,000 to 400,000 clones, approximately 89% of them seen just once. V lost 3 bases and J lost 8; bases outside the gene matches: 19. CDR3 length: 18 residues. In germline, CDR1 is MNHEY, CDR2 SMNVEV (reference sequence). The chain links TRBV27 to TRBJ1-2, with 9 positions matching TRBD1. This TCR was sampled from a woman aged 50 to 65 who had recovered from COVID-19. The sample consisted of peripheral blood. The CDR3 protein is CASSFSRDRDGTGEGYTF. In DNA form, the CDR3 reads TGTGCCAGCAGTTTTAGCAGGGACAGGGACGGGACCGGAGAAGGCTACACCTTC.